The 7 T cell receptor beta chains below come from one sample, sequenced in a study of T-cell reconstitution after alpha-beta-depleted transplantation in children. Preparing the TCRbeta library involved the use of unique molecular identifiers. MiXCR, applied by TCRdb to the PCR reads, yields one record per CDR3 protein. The sample holds hundreds of thousands of distinct CDR3 sequences, 10% to 15% seen once. Sequenced material: PBMCs, mostly from graft donor cells, taken 360 days after TCRalphabeta/CD19-depleted stem cell transplant. These receptors were taken from a male patient aged 10 to 17 who had a stem cell transplant for acute myeloid leukemia, so the T cells may come from the graft donor.

The V call is TRBV24-1, the J call TRBJ1-2, with D unresolved. V gave up 3 bases and J gave up 4 bases, with 2 bases separating them. Germline V lookup: CDR1 KGHDR, CDR2 SFDVKD. The CDR3 runs to 11 residues. CDR3 sequence (DNA): TGTGCCACCAGTGATATCTATGGCTACACCTTC. Translated: CATSDIYGYTF.

The chain has TRBV28 and TRBJ2-7; 8 positions match TRBD2. Losses at the gene ends were 3 bases for V and 6 bases for J; bases not matched to a gene: 10. Germline V gene sequence: CDR1 MDHEN, CDR2 SYDVKM. This CDR3 comprises 15 residues. This CDR3 is CASSLLAGGVGEQYF. In DNA form, the CDR3 reads TGTGCCAGCAGTTTGCTCGCCGGGGGGGTCGGCGAGCAGTACTTC. The full variable domain, its missing parts supplied by reference TRBV28 and TRBJ2-7, is DVKVTQSSRYLVKRTGEKVFLECVQDMDHENMFWYRQDPGLGLRLIYFSYDVKMKEKGDIPEGYSVSREKKERFSLILESASTNQTSMYLCASSLLAGGVGEQYFGPGTRLTVT.

This clonotype was seen only a few times. The chain uses TRBV12-3 or TRBV12-4 and TRBJ2-5; 8 bases line up with TRBD2. The CDR3 is 14 residues long. With V trimmed by 7 bases and J by 9 bases, 13 bases remained unmatched. DNA of the CDR3: TGTGCCAGCACCTTGGGACTAGGTGGGAACGCCCAGTACTTC. Residues: CASTLGLGGNAQYF.

This clonotype was observed a few times. The CDR3 DNA reads as TGTGCCAGCAGCGTAGGGGGTAGCGGGGGACCCTACGAGCAGTACTTC. Its protein is CASSVGGSGGPYEQYF. This rearrangement joins TRBV9 to TRBJ2-7; TRBD2 matches at 9 bases. Germline trimming cut 0 bases from V and 2 bases from J; bases unmatched to any gene: 6. The CDR3 sequence is 16 residues long. In germline, CDR1 is SGDLS, CDR2 YYNGEE.

The chain recombines TRBV12-3 or TRBV12-4 with TRBJ2-7; 8 nucleotides agree with TRBD2. V gave up 6 bases and J gave up 4 bases; unmatched junction bases: 11. The CDR3 loop spans 15 amino acids. In DNA form, the CDR3 reads TGTGCCAGCAGCCGAAGTCGAGCGGGAGCTTACGAGCAGTACTTC. As protein: CASSRSRAGAYEQYF.

The sample holds many counts of this clonotype. This chain connects TRBV18 to TRBJ2-3; no clear D gene. Per the germline V gene, CDR1 is KGHSH and CDR2 is LQKENI. V was trimmed by 8 bases and J by 0 bases, leaving 12 bases between them. This CDR3 region has 14 residues. The CDR3 here is CASSPPGSTDTQYF. In DNA, the CDR3 is TGTGCCAGCAGCCCCCCCGGTAGCACAGATACGCAGTATTTT.

This chain connects TRBV29-1 to TRBJ2-7, with 11 positions matching TRBD2. The CDR3 loop spans 13 amino acids. Per the germline V gene, CDR1 is SQVTM and CDR2 is ANQGSEA. The J segment lost 3 bases and the V segment lost 4 bases, leaving 2 bases of the junction unmatched. The CDR3 loop is CSVVGTSGYEQYF. The CDR3 bases are TGCAGCGTTGTCGGGACTAGCGGCTACGAGCAGTACTTC.